The clone carrying this T cell receptor (beta chain) was seen more than once but under ten times. V lost 2 bases and J lost 7; bases outside the gene matches: 7. The CDR3 runs 15 residues. CDR1 and CDR2 from the germline V gene are MNHEY and SVGAGI. The sample is drawn from a study of T-cell reconstitution after alpha-beta-depleted transplantation in children. A TCRbeta library incorporating unique molecular identifiers was prepared. TCRdb processed the PCR reads anew with MiXCR; each CDR3 protein has one entry. The data contain hundreds of thousands of distinct CDR3 sequences, roughly 15% of them singletons.

V usage is TRBV6-5 and J usage is TRBJ2-1; 8 nucleotides match TRBD1. The sequencing used PBMCs from the stem cell graft donor, collected from the stem cell graft. This receptor was obtained from a human donor who donated a stem cell graft to a child with acute myeloid leukemia. The CDR3 DNA reads TGTGCCAGCAGTTACGGGGCAGGGGGCGCGAATGAGCAGTTCTTC. This encodes CASSYGAGGANEQFF.